The clone carrying this TCR beta chain has just one count. Its target is not known. The data originate from a study of cytomegalovirus exposure and HLA in healthy donors. Both 60 Vbeta primers and 13 Jbeta primers went into the PCR. Libraries were prepared by immunoSEQ multiplex PCR; TCRdb keeps only in-frame clonotypes and omits some of them. The sample holds approximately 79,000 clones, around 68% seen once. From germline, CDR1 is SGHTA and CDR2 FQGNSA. V was trimmed by 5 bases and J by 0 bases, leaving 7 bases between them. This CDR3 comprises 14 residues. General study points: In the analysis, some V segments, TRBV6-2 and TRBV6-3 included, were excluded as indistinguishable. Common viral pathogens seemed to be connected with several of the most significant clusters, according to a later analysis.

The V call is TRBV7-2, the J call TRBJ1-4; D is undetermined. This TCR was recovered from a middle-aged man in good health and CMV-seropositive. Sequencing was performed on PBMCs. The CDR3 DNA sequence: TGTGCCAGCAGCCGAGTTGCAACTAATGAAAAACTGTTTTTT. Residues: CASSRVATNEKLFF.